The next 26 T cell receptor beta chains were all read from a single sample in a study of vaccination and CD4 T cells after COVID-19. At the Johns Hopkins FTIC core, DNA taken from cultured CD4+ T cells was sequenced by way of the Oncomine TCR Beta short-read assay. Using its own MiXCR run on the PCR reads, TCRdb lists one record per CDR3 protein. This table has about 15,000 distinct CDR3 sequences, around half appearing once. Antigen specificity for these receptors is unknown. Time point given: late sampling 161 to 241 days after vaccination in a few convalescent patients. Treatment here: roughly ten-day PBMC culture with coronavirus spike peptide pools or control peptides (ViraFEST assay). Sequenced here: CD4+ T cells from blood, cultured in vitro, sampled about 7 months after SARS-CoV-2 vaccination. All receptors come from a human donor who had recovered from COVID-19.

The chain joins TRBV4-3 to TRBJ1-6; 9 bases agree with TRBD1. V lost 4 bases, J lost 7 bases, and 8 bases stayed unmatched. There are 16 residues in the CDR3. Germline values: CDR1 LGHNA, CDR2 YSLEER. The CDR3 nucleotides are TGCGCCAGCAGCCGCATACAGGGGGCGAGAAATTCACCCCTCCACTTT. Translation: CASSRIQGARNSPLHF.

This clonotype has more than one count but fewer than ten. The chain has TRBV7-9 and TRBJ1-1; 11 bases map to TRBD1. Germline CDR1 and CDR2: SEHNR and FQNEAQ (reference sequence). Losses at the gene ends were 5 bases for V and 4 bases for J; bases not matched to a gene: 6. The CDR3 is made up of 15 amino acids. The CDR3 is CASSPGQGAATEAFF. In DNA form, the CDR3 reads TGTGCCAGCAGCCCCGGACAGGGGGCGGCCACTGAAGCTTTCTTT.

The V call is TRBV6-4, the J call TRBJ1-2; D is unresolved. The CDR3 length is 13 residues. Germline CDR1 MRHNA, CDR2 SNTAGT. The ends were cut back, 6 bases at V and 5 bases at J, with 13 bases in the middle. The CDR3 spells CASSQFGGYGYTF. As DNA, the CDR3 is TGTGCCAGCAGCCAATTCGGCGGGTATGGCTACACCTTC.

This clonotype was recorded a few times. The V gene is TRBV7-9, the J gene TRBJ2-6, with 7 bases aligning to TRBD2. The J segment lost 2 bases and the V segment lost 5 bases, leaving 12 bases of the junction unmatched. The CDR3 runs 18 residues. Per germline, CDR1 SEHNR and CDR2 FQNEAQ (reference sequence). CDR3 sequence reads: CASSDRDYPLPGANVLTF. As DNA, the CDR3 is TGTGCCAGCAGCGACCGGGACTACCCACTGCCTGGGGCCAACGTCCTGACTTTC.

The chain links TRBV27 to TRBJ2-7, with unresolved D. V gave up 6 bases and J gave up 2 bases, with 20 bases separating them. The germline gives CDR1 MNHEY, CDR2 SMNVEV (reference sequence). This CDR3 spans 16 amino acids. CDR3 loop: CASSQVATAPTYEQYF. CDR3 sequence (DNA): TGTGCCAGCAGCCAAGTGGCCACAGCACCGACCTACGAGCAGTACTTC.

This chain uses TRBV10-3 with TRBJ1-2, with TRBD1 as a possible D gene (5 bases). Trimming pared 6 bases from V and 5 bases from J, leaving 16 bases between. Germline V CDR1 and CDR2: ENHRY, SYGVKD. The CDR3 is made up of 14 amino acids. CDR3 DNA sequence: TGTGCCATCAGAGTAGGGACGGGCGGTTATGGCTACACCTTC. Translating gives CAIRVGTGGYGYTF.

The chain links TRBV18 to TRBJ2-7, with 8 bases identical to TRBD2. CDR1 and CDR2 (germline): KGHSH, LQKENI. Trimming removed 6 bases from V and 3 bases from J; junction bases left unmatched: 7. The CDR3 extends over 14 amino acids. The CDR3 protein is CASSRSGSGYEQYF. Written as DNA, the CDR3 is TGTGCCAGCTCTCGCAGCGGGAGCGGCTACGAGCAGTACTTC.

This clonotype is medium-sized (0.01 to 0.1%) by share. The CDR3 DNA reads as TGTGCCAGCAAACTGTACTTCAACACTGAAGCTTTCTTT. Translated, it gives CASKLYFNTEAFF. The chain links TRBV27 to TRBJ1-1; D gene uncertain. Germline V gene data show CDR1 as MNHEY and CDR2 as SMNVEV (reference sequence). The CDR3 sequence is 13 residues long. The V gene lost 7 bases and the J gene lost 2 bases, with 11 bases spanning the gap.

This clonotype was counted between two and nine times. This chain uses TRBV7-9 with TRBJ2-7; 10 bases line up with TRBD2. The J segment lost 4 bases and the V segment lost 1 base, leaving 7 bases of the junction unmatched. This CDR3 comprises 16 residues. Germline CDR1 and CDR2: SEHNR and FQNEAQ (reference sequence). Here the CDR3 DNA reads TGTGCCAGCAGCTTAGGGCCTAGCGGGAGTGGGTACGAGCAGTACTTC. Translating gives CASSLGPSGSGYEQYF.

There are a few counts of this clonotype. The rearrangement uses TRBV7-2 and TRBJ2-5; unclear D gene. There are 13 residues in the CDR3. CDR1 is SGHTA, CDR2 FQGNSA, per germline. The V gene lost 3 bases and the J gene lost 4 bases, with 9 bases spanning the gap. Here the CDR3 reads CASSFAYLETQYF. The CDR3 DNA sequence: TGTGCCAGCAGCTTTGCATATTTAGAGACCCAGTACTTC.

This clonotype was seen only once. V gene TRBV7-9 combines with J gene TRBJ2-5; D ambiguous. V shed 1 base and J shed 5 bases, with 8 bases lying between them. The CDR3 contains 13 residues. CDR1 SEHNR and CDR2 FQNEAQ come from the germline V gene (reference sequence). The DNA for the CDR3 is TGTGCCAGCAGCTTAGGAGATGTGGAGACCCAGTACTTC. Encoded protein: CASSLGDVETQYF.

The J gene is TRBJ2-1, the V gene TRBV6-1; D unclear. Germline V gene lookup returns CDR1 MNHNS and CDR2 SASEGT. V lost 3 bases and J lost 9, with 18 bases in between. The CDR3 extends over 15 amino acids. CDR3 in amino acids: CASSETSFLFVEQFF. CDR3 bases: TGTGCCAGCAGTGAGACATCCTTTCTATTCGTTGAGCAGTTCTTC.

The chain joins TRBV5-3 to TRBJ1-1, with no clear D. TRBV5-3 is reported as an ORF; its role is uncertain. Trimming took 8 bases from V and 4 from J, leaving 15 bases between them. CDR3 length: 13 residues. The DNA of the CDR3 is TGTGCCAGCAGCCCAACGTGGGGCACTGAAGCTTTCTTT. It translates to CASSPTWGTEAFF.

The gene calls are TRBV5-1 and TRBJ2-3; D perhaps matches TRBD1 (6 bases). There are 15 residues in the CDR3. The V end was cut by 4 bases, the J end by 2 bases, with 14 bases between. Germline-derived CDR1 and CDR2 are SGHRS and YFSETQ. In DNA, the CDR3 is TGCGCCAGCAGCAGACTGGGGGCCATCACAGATACGCAGTATTTT. Encoded protein: CASSRLGAITDTQYF.

The chain has TRBV29-1 and TRBJ1-1, with 8 bases aligning to TRBD1. Germline V gives CDR1 SQVTM, CDR2 ANQGSEA. This CDR3 has 15 residues. Germline trimming cut 4 bases from V and 1 base from J; bases unmatched to any gene: 8. The CDR3 loop is CSVVRDRTGNTEAFF. The DNA for the CDR3 is TGCAGCGTTGTCCGGGACAGGACCGGGAACACTGAAGCTTTCTTT. The full variable domain, rest sourced from reference TRBV29-1 and TRBJ1-1, is SAVISQKPSRDICQRGTSLTIQCQVDSQVTMMFWYRQQPGQSLTLIATANQGSEATYESGFVIDKFPISRPNLTFSTLTVSNMSPEDSSIYLCSVVRDRTGNTEAFFGQGTRLTVV.

This clonotype was detected only once. V gene TRBV20-1 combines with J gene TRBJ2-1; possibly TRBD2 for D (6 bases). CDR1 and CDR2 from the germline V gene are DFQATT and SNEGSKA (reference sequence). With 5 bases removed from V and 5 bases from J, the gap between germline ends came to 13 bases. The CDR3 runs 13 residues. CDR3 amino acids: CSALRRENNEQFF. The CDR3, as DNA: TGCAGTGCTCTACGGAGGGAGAACAATGAGCAGTTCTTC.

The rearrangement links TRBV2 to TRBJ2-5; 10 bases match TRBD1. CDR1 is SNHLY and CDR2 is FYNNEI in the germline V gene. With 4 bases clipped from V and 5 bases from J, the junction kept 7 bases outside the gene matches. The CDR3 sequence is 15 residues long. The CDR3 DNA sequence: TGTGCCAGCAGTGGGGGACAGGGGCCGGGGGAGACCCAGTACTTC. Its translation is CASSGGQGPGETQYF.

The CDR3 bases are TGCGCCAGCAGCTCATGGGACAGGGACAATGGCTACACCTTC. This sequence encodes CASSSWDRDNGYTF. The rearrangement links TRBV5-1 to TRBJ1-2, with 9 bases identical to TRBD1. The CDR3 extends over 14 amino acids. In germline, CDR1 is SGHRS, CDR2 YFSETQ. Unmatched junction bases numbered 6, after V lost 3 bases and J lost 6 bases.

The genes are TRBV20-1 and TRBJ2-1; 13 positions match TRBD2. The germline gives CDR1 DFQATT, CDR2 SNEGSKA (reference sequence). This CDR3 is 15 amino acids long. The junction had 2 bases not matched to a gene; V was cut back by 4 bases and J by 2 bases. CDR3 nucleotide sequence: TGCAGTGCTACCGGGACTAGCGGGACCTACAATGAGCAGTTCTTC. Translating it yields CSATGTSGTYNEQFF.

The sample holds a few counts of this clonotype. CDR3 loop: CASSEVSNQPQHF. In DNA form, the CDR3 reads TGTGCCAGCAGTGAAGTTAGCAATCAGCCCCAGCATTTT. The chain has TRBV2 and TRBJ1-5, with D unresolved. Trimming left V 1 base short and J 0 bases short, with 1 base between. Per germline, CDR1 SNHLY and CDR2 FYNNEI. This CDR3 region has 13 residues.

This clonotype showed up just a few times. This sequence joins TRBV7-9 and TRBJ2-7; weak D call: TRBD1 (5 bases). The CDR3 covers 13 residues. The germline CDR1 and CDR2 sequences are SEHNR and FQNEAQ (reference sequence). Trimming shortened V by 5 bases and J by 5 bases, and 13 bases separated the two germline ends. CDR3 coding DNA: TGTGCCAGCAGCCAGTACCCACAGGACGAGCAGTACTTC. Amino acids: CASSQYPQDEQYF.

The chain combines TRBV7-2 with TRBJ2-3, with D possibly TRBD2 on 6 matching bases. Per the germline V gene, CDR1 is SGHTA and CDR2 is FQGNSA. V was clipped by 1 base and J by 6 bases, with 11 bases between them. CDR3 length: 14 residues. This CDR3 is CASSLGLARDTQYF. The DNA of the CDR3 is TGTGCCAGCAGCTTAGGCCTAGCGAGGGATACGCAGTATTTT.

This chain uses TRBV6-1 with TRBJ2-5; TRBD2 matches 10 bases. V dropped 5 bases and J dropped 4; count of bases not matched to a gene: 1. Germline V gene data show CDR1 as MNHNS and CDR2 as SASEGT. CDR3 size: 13 residues. CDR3 in DNA: TGTGCCAGCAGTCTAGCGGGAGCAGAGACCCAGTACTTC. Translated, it gives CASSLAGAETQYF.

The chain uses TRBV24-1 and TRBJ2-2; no firm D call. The CDR3 covers 11 residues. In germline, CDR1 is KGHDR, CDR2 SFDVKD. V shed 6 bases and J shed 6 bases, with 4 bases lying between them. The CDR3, as DNA: TGTGCCACCAGTTCATCCGGGGAGCTGTTTTTT. The encoded protein is CATSSSGELFF.

V usage is TRBV6-1 and J usage is TRBJ1-6; 10 nucleotides line up with TRBD1. V was clipped by 6 bases and J by 7 bases; unmatched bases: 3. Germline-derived CDR1 and CDR2 are MNHNS and SASEGT. This CDR3 is 14 amino acids long. The CDR3 spells CASSGQGENSPLHF. The CDR3 region has the DNA TGTGCCAGCAGCGGACAGGGGGAAAATTCACCCCTCCACTTT.

This clonotype was picked up a small number of times. V is TRBV7-2 and J is TRBJ1-3; D is unresolved. Germline-derived CDR1 and CDR2 are SGHTA and FQGNSA. The CDR3 covers 13 residues. Trimming pared 3 bases from V and 1 base from J, leaving 4 bases between. CDR3 nucleotides: TGTGCCAGCAGCTTCCGATCTGGAAACACCATATATTTT. Its protein is CASSFRSGNTIYF.